This TCR beta chain was identified in a study of T-cell reconstitution after alpha-beta-depleted transplantation in children. The CDR3 is 14 amino acids. CDR1 and CDR2 (germline): SGHRS, YFSETQ. With 1 base clipped from V and 1 base from J, the junction kept 0 bases outside the gene matches. A TCRbeta library incorporating unique molecular identifiers was prepared. TCRdb reprocessed the PCR reads via MiXCR and lists one record per CDR3 protein. The sample has about 160,000 distinct CDR3 sequences; 11% are singletons. In this sample, this clonotype turned up many times. Its antigen is still unknown. Study results and caveats: Recipient T cells and thymic progenitors that survived were the source of the high TCRbeta diversity seen at day 60 in some patients. One year post-transplant, T-cell counts and diversity were largely derived from T cells produced anew. After transplant, at about two months, alpha-beta T cells were reportedly derived from several hundred expanded graft clones.

Sequencing was performed on PBMCs, taken before TCRalphabeta/CD19-depleted stem cell transplant. This sequence joins TRBV5-1 and TRBJ2-5, with 8 nucleotides matching TRBD1. The clonotype was recovered from a boy between 2 and 10 years old with acute myeloid leukemia, due to receive a stem cell transplant. The CDR3 DNA follows: TGCGCCAGCAGCTTGACAGGGGGCCAAGAGACCCAGTACTTC. This codes for CASSLTGGQETQYF.